One and the same sample provided the 30 T cell receptor beta chains below, sequenced in a study of low-dose radiotherapy and immunotherapy resistance in tumors. Primers targeting TRAV and TRBV primed first-strand cDNA, covering alpha and beta chains. TCRs underwent roughly 19 PCR cycles of amplification with a constant-region primer and V-primer adapter. TCRdb redid the calling of the reads with MiXCR, one entry per CDR3 protein. The profile shows fewer than 6,500 distinct CDR3 sequences, roughly 80% of them singletons. Every receptor here comes from a human donor with advanced metastatic prostate, ovarian, gallbladder or colorectal cancer (not recorded which). This table probably holds off-target reads from a library built for another chain.

The gene calls are TRBV29-1 and TRBJ2-1, with D maybe TRBD1 (5 bases). V lost 0 bases, J lost 3 bases, and 12 bases lay in between. Germline V lookup: CDR1 SQVTM, CDR2 ANQGSEA. CDR3 size: 15 residues. The CDR3, as DNA: TGCAGCGTTGAAGACGGCCCAGGGCGCTACAATGAGCAGTTCTTC. Protein: CSVEDGPGRYNEQFF.

J is TRBJ2-5 and V is TRBV20-1; 11 bases line up with TRBD1. From germline, CDR1 is DFQATT and CDR2 SNEGSKA (reference sequence). Trimming took 1 base from V and 2 from J; bases not matched to a gene: 0. The CDR3 has 14 residues. This chain's CDR3 is CSARGDRGQETQYF. As DNA, the CDR3 is TGCAGTGCTAGAGGGGACAGGGGGCAAGAGACCCAGTACTTC.

In its sample, this clonotype was seen once. The chain recombines TRBV4-3 with TRBJ2-3, with TRBD2 identical over 11 bases. With 3 bases clipped from V and 5 bases from J, the junction kept 10 bases outside the gene matches. Looked up from germline, CDR1 is LGHNA and CDR2 is YSLEER. CDR3 length: 17 amino acids. CDR3 amino acids: CASSQGYSGGALDTQYF. The CDR3 bases are TGCGCCAGCAGCCAGGGGTATAGCGGGGGGGCGTTAGATACGCAGTATTTT.

CDR3 loop: CAWSVRTPPYF. CDR3 bases: TGTGCCTGGAGTGTACGGACTCCCCCGTACTTC. The chain joins TRBV30 to TRBJ2-5; TRBD2 might be the D (5 bases). This CDR3 has 11 residues. The V gene lost 0 bases and the J gene lost 13 bases, with 12 bases spanning the gap. CDR1 GTSNPN and CDR2 SVGIG come from the germline V gene (reference sequence).

This clonotype rates as large. The chain employs TRBV7-2 and TRBJ2-7, with D maybe TRBD1 (6 bases). Between the trimmed V and J ends, which lost 2 bases and 4 bases, there was a span of 21 bases. Germline V lookup: CDR1 SGHTA, CDR2 FQGNSA. The CDR3 is 17 amino acids. DNA for the CDR3: TGTGCCAGCAGCTTATTACCTGTGGGGGCAGTGGGATACGAGCAGTACTTC. As protein: CASSLLPVGAVGYEQYF.

The chain uses TRBV4-3 and TRBJ2-1; 7 nucleotides line up with TRBD1. The CDR3 is 17 residues long. Germline V gene data show CDR1 as LGHNA and CDR2 as YSLEER. Trimming at V came to 0 bases and at J to 3 bases, leaving 8 bases not matched to a gene. In DNA form, the CDR3 reads TGCGCCAGCAGCCAAGATATGACGACAGGGAACTACAATGAGCAGTTCTTC. This translates into CASSQDMTTGNYNEQFF.

The J gene is TRBJ2-5, the V gene TRBV13, with D possibly TRBD1 on 6 matching bases. CDR1 is PRHDT and CDR2 is FYEKMQ in the germline V gene (reference sequence). Trimming took off 6 bases at V and 3 bases at J, with 14 bases between the two ends. This CDR3 is built from 14 residues. For the CDR3, the DNA is TGTGCCAGCAGTCCGGGACACAAGAAAGAGACCCAGTACTTC. Translation: CASSPGHKKETQYF.

The J gene is TRBJ1-2, the V gene TRBV13; D is perhaps TRBD1 (5 bases). This CDR3 comprises 11 residues. Trimming left V 9 bases short and J 7 bases short, with 12 bases between. Germline V gene lookup returns CDR1 PRHDT and CDR2 FYEKMQ (reference sequence). The CDR3 sequence: CARGVGLGYTF. As DNA, the CDR3 is TGTGCCAGAGGGGTAGGTCTTGGCTACACCTTC.

J is TRBJ2-7 and V is TRBV2; TRBD2 matches at 13 bases. The germline CDR1 and CDR2 sequences are SNHLY and FYNNEI. After removal of 6 bases from V and 2 bases from J, the junction contained 7 bases not matched to a gene. The CDR3 contains 16 residues. The CDR3 DNA sequence: TGTGCCAGCAGGACTAGCGGGGGGCCACTCCCCTACGAGCAGTACTTC. This gives the protein CASRTSGGPLPYEQYF.

The rearrangement joins TRBV18 to TRBJ1-1; D uncertain. The V end lost 3 bases, the J end lost 0 bases, and 5 bases lay between the germline ends. There are 13 residues in the CDR3. Per the germline V gene, CDR1 is KGHSH and CDR2 is LQKENI. CDR3 coding DNA: TGTGCCAGCTCACCGACCATGAACACTGAAGCTTTCTTT. Its translation is CASSPTMNTEAFF.

The chain couples TRBV5-4 to TRBJ2-1; D ambiguous. Germline V lookup: CDR1 SGHNT, CDR2 YYREEE (reference sequence). The CDR3 consists of 12 residues. Trimming stripped 0 bases from V and 7 bases from J, with 5 bases between. The CDR3 DNA is TGTGCCAGCAGCTTGGGGCGGAATGAGCAGTTCTTC. It is translated as CASSLGRNEQFF. The full variable domain, with the rest looked up from reference TRBV5-4 and TRBJ2-1, is ETGVTQSPTHLIKTRGQQVTLRCSSQSGHNTVSWYQQALGQGPQFIFQYYREEENGRGNFPPRFSGLQFPNYSSELNVNALELDDSALYLCASSLGRNEQFFGPGTRLTVL.

V gene TRBV12-3 or TRBV12-4 combines with J gene TRBJ2-3; D is possibly TRBD1 (6 bases). V dropped 4 bases and J dropped 0 bases, with 14 bases sitting between them. The CDR3 runs 16 residues. CDR3 sequence: CASSSGQNPSTDTQYF. CDR3 nucleotides: TGTGCCAGCAGTTCCGGACAGAACCCTAGCACAGATACGCAGTATTTT.

J is TRBJ2-2 and V is TRBV18; 7 bases agree with TRBD1. Germline CDR1 and CDR2: KGHSH and LQKENI. The CDR3 covers 15 residues. The V segment lost 3 bases and the J segment 4 bases; nucleotides outside the gene matches: 5. The CDR3 DNA follows: TGTGCCAGCTCACCGTCACAGGGGATCACCGGGGAGCTGTTTTTT. Protein: CASSPSQGITGELFF.

This chain links TRBV30 with TRBJ2-7; D unresolved. V lost 2 bases, J lost 3 bases, and 8 bases lay in between. The CDR3 has 12 amino acids. Germline CDR1 GTSNPN, CDR2 SVGIG (reference sequence). The DNA of the CDR3 is TGTGCCTGGAGTCCCCTCAACTACGAGCAGTACTTC. This gives the protein CAWSPLNYEQYF.

The chain carries TRBV1 and TRBJ2-1; the tabulated D call, TRBD2, remains unverified against the DNA. TRBV1 is noted as a pseudogene. The CDR3 totals 16 residues. CDR3 residues: CASSQGSGRTYNEQFF. The DNA of the CDR3 is TGCGCCAGCAGCCAGGGGAGCGGGAGAACCTACAATGAGCAGTTCTTC.

The V call is TRBV7-2, the J call TRBJ2-5, with D tentatively TRBD2 (5 bases). This CDR3 spans 15 amino acids. Germline V lookup: CDR1 SGHTA, CDR2 FQGNSA. The V gene lost 5 bases and the J gene lost 7 bases, with 20 bases spanning the gap. The CDR3 sequence: CASSGTGSSKGTQYF. In DNA, the CDR3 is TGTGCCAGCAGCGGCACGGGATCTTCGAAGGGGACCCAGTACTTC.

The CDR3 bases are TGCGCCAGCAGCCAAGTAGGACAGGGTGGAAAATATGGCTACACCTTC. Translation gives CASSQVGQGGKYGYTF. The chain couples TRBV4-1 to TRBJ1-2; 8 bases agree with TRBD1. V dropped 1 base and J dropped 5; count of bases not matched to a gene: 9. CDR3 length: 16 residues. Germline V gene lookup returns CDR1 MGHRA and CDR2 YSYEKL.

This sequence joins TRBV6-2 or TRBV6-3 and TRBJ2-7; TRBD2 agrees at 11 bases. After removal of 7 bases from V and 0 bases from J, the junction contained 5 bases not matched to a gene. This CDR3 is built from 15 residues. Looked up from germline, CDR1 is MNHEY and CDR2 is SVGEGT. The CDR3 protein is CASTTTSGISYEQYF. CDR3 bases: TGTGCCAGCACAACGACTAGCGGGATCTCCTACGAGCAGTACTTC.

The chain has TRBV6-6 and TRBJ1-2, with D unclear. The CDR3 extends over 13 amino acids. CDR1 is MNHNY, CDR2 SVGAGI, per germline (reference sequence). The V end lost 5 bases, the J end lost 5 bases, and 12 bases lay between the germline ends. DNA of the CDR3: TGTGCCAGCAGTGAACGTGGAGCATATGGCTACACCTTC. Encoded protein: CASSERGAYGYTF.

The chain recombines TRBV28 with TRBJ2-1, with 11 bases identical to TRBD2. The germline V gene has CDR1 MDHEN and CDR2 SYDVKM. The CDR3 length is 14 residues. The junction had 3 bases not matched to a gene; V was cut back by 3 bases and J by 8 bases. CDR3 DNA sequence: TGTGCCAGCAGTTTGCTAGCGGGGGGACATGAGCAGTTCTTC. Protein sequence: CASSLLAGGHEQFF.

The rearrangement joins TRBV7-6 to TRBJ2-7; 8 bases fit TRBD1. In germline, CDR1 is SGHVS, CDR2 FNYEAQ. The V and J ends lost 5 bases and 5 bases, in that order; junction bases with no gene match: 14. This CDR3 is 16 amino acids long. This chain's CDR3 is CASSHRMDRVAHEQYF. The CDR3 DNA reads as TGTGCCAGCAGCCACCGGATGGACAGGGTTGCCCACGAGCAGTACTTC.

The CDR3, as DNA: TGTGCCAGCAGCTTAACGAGAAGCTCCGGGGAGCTGTTTTTT. Translation: CASSLTRSSGELFF. The chain employs TRBV7-3 and TRBJ2-2; D is unclear. The V and J ends lost 0 bases and 6 bases respectively, with 8 bases between them. Germline values: CDR1 SGHTA, CDR2 FQGTGA. The CDR3 loop spans 14 amino acids. Together with reference TRBV7-3 and TRBJ2-2, the CDR3 gives the full variable domain: GAGVSQTPSNKVTEKGKYVELRCDPISGHTALYWYRQSLGQGPEFLIYFQGTGAADDSGLPNDRFFAVRPEGSVSTLKIQRTERGDSAVYLCASSLTRSSGELFFGEGSRLTVL.

The V gene is TRBV28, the J gene TRBJ2-7; 9 bases fit TRBD2. CDR3 size: 15 residues. The germline V gene has CDR1 MDHEN and CDR2 SYDVKM. The V segment lost 5 bases and the J segment 5 bases; nucleotides outside the gene matches: 10. CDR3 nucleotide sequence: TGTGCCAGCAGTCTTTCGATGGGACTAGCACACGAGCAGTACTTC. As protein: CASSLSMGLAHEQYF.

This chain links TRBV6-1 with TRBJ1-2; TRBD1 matches at 7 bases. Germline-derived CDR1 and CDR2 are MNHNS and SASEGT. This CDR3 has 16 residues. Trimming at V came to 2 bases and at J to 8 bases, leaving 14 bases not matched to a gene. The CDR3 nucleotides read TGTGCCAGCAGTGAAAGGGGGCAGCGGGGACCCGGCGGCTACACCTTC. Its translation: CASSERGQRGPGGYTF.

Only one count was recorded for this clonotype. The chain links TRBV2 to TRBJ2-5, with TRBD2 as a possible D gene (7 bases). Trimming cost V 8 bases and J 5 bases, with 15 bases left between them. From germline, CDR1 is SNHLY and CDR2 FYNNEI. The CDR3 has 13 amino acids. Here the CDR3 DNA reads TGTGCCAGCGGGCGGGGGACATTGGAGACCCAGTACTTC. It yields the protein CASGRGTLETQYF.

The J gene is TRBJ1-1, the V gene TRBV3-1; D not resolved. The CDR3 length is 12 residues. CDR1 is LGHDT and CDR2 is YNNKEL in the germline V gene (reference sequence). Trimming removed 1 base from V and 6 bases from J, with 6 bases in between. CDR3 sequence reads: CASSQGWAEAFF. Written as DNA, the CDR3 is TGTGCCAGCAGCCAAGGCTGGGCTGAAGCTTTCTTT.

This clonotype appeared once. V gene TRBV28 combines with J gene TRBJ1-3; no definite D call. This CDR3 is built from 10 residues. Germline V gene data show CDR1 as MDHEN and CDR2 as SYDVKM. The germline V and J ends were trimmed by 5 bases and 9 bases, with 5 bases remaining between them. CDR3 in amino acids: CASSKGTIYF. The DNA for the CDR3 is TGTGCCAGCAGTAAGGGCACCATATATTTT.

This chain uses TRBV9 with TRBJ1-5, with 8 nucleotides matching TRBD1. The CDR3 runs 16 residues. CDR1 is SGDLS and CDR2 is YYNGEE in the germline V gene. V dropped 0 bases and J dropped 2; count of bases not matched to a gene: 4. In DNA, the CDR3 is TGTGCCAGCAGCGTAGAGGCGGACAGGGGCAATCAGCCCCAGCATTTT. It translates to CASSVEADRGNQPQHF.

The chain is built from TRBV9 and TRBJ1-6, with TRBD1 as a possible D gene (5 bases). This CDR3 comprises 14 residues. Germline CDR1 SGDLS, CDR2 YYNGEE. With 4 bases removed from V and 7 bases from J, the gap between germline ends came to 12 bases. CDR3 loop: CASSPQDGNSPLHF. CDR3 bases: TGTGCCAGCAGCCCACAGGACGGAAATTCACCCCTCCACTTT.

The count of this clonotype is one. The gene calls are TRBV6-1 and TRBJ2-7; 9 positions agree with TRBD1. The CDR3 is 14 amino acids. Germline V gene sequence: CDR1 MNHNS, CDR2 SASEGT. Trimming removed 3 bases from V and 3 bases from J; junction bases left unmatched: 3. The CDR3 reads CASSDGTGHYEQYF. In DNA form, the CDR3 reads TGTGCCAGCAGTGATGGGACAGGGCACTACGAGCAGTACTTC.